This entry lists 22 T cell receptor beta chains sequenced from one sample in a study of control samples from healthy donors and cancer patients. Measured with immunoSEQ multiplex PCR; TCRdb has only the in-frame clones, and not every one. The table records 70,000 to 75,000 clones, roughly nine tenths of them present only once. The sequenced sample consisted of PBMCs. These receptors originate from a man between 60 and 70 years old with lung cancer.

This chain uses TRBV24-1 with TRBJ2-3; D remains ambiguous. The V end lost 3 bases, the J end lost 1 base, and 10 bases lay between the germline ends. The CDR3 has 15 residues. CDR1 is KGHDR, CDR2 SFDVKD, per germline. The CDR3 coding sequence is TGTGCCACCAGTGATCCTTCACGGGGCACAGATACGCAGTATTTT. Protein sequence: CATSDPSRGTDTQYF.

The V and J genes are TRBV5-1 and TRBJ2-1; D is undetermined. CDR1 SGHRS and CDR2 YFSETQ come from the germline V gene. This CDR3 comprises 14 residues. The V end lost 0 bases, the J end lost 5 bases, and 9 bases lay between the germline ends. CDR3 amino acids: CASSLGYGDNEQFF. The CDR3 DNA reads TGCGCCAGCAGCTTGGGATATGGTGACAATGAGCAGTTCTTC. The full variable domain, rest sourced from reference TRBV5-1 and TRBJ2-1, is KAGVTQTPRYLIKTRGQQVTLSCSPISGHRSVSWYQQTPGQGLQFLFEYFSETQRNKGNFPGRFSGRQFSNSRSEMNVSTLELGDSALYLCASSLGYGDNEQFFGPGTRLTVL.

V and J are TRBV5-6 and TRBJ1-2, with D uncertain. The CDR3 runs 12 residues. Germline V CDR1 and CDR2: SGHDT, YYEEEE. The V gene lost 3 bases and the J gene lost 8 bases, with 11 bases spanning the gap. CDR3 nucleotides: TGTGCCAGCAGCTACCGCGGGTCGGGCTACACCTTC. This sequence encodes CASSYRGSGYTF.

This chain links TRBV24-1 with TRBJ2-1; the D is unclear. V lost 4 bases and J lost 8, with 8 bases in between. The CDR3 runs to 12 residues. Per the germline V gene, CDR1 is KGHDR and CDR2 is SFDVKD. DNA for the CDR3: TGTGCCACCAGTGACCCCGTGGATGAGCAGTTCTTC. Protein: CATSDPVDEQFF.

CDR3 protein: CASSLGNVLTF. CDR3 DNA sequence: TGTGCCAGCAGCTTGGGTAACGTCCTGACTTTC. The chain recombines TRBV7-9 with TRBJ2-6; D unclear. Trimming took 3 bases from V and 10 from J, leaving 4 bases between them. Germline V gene sequence: CDR1 SEHNR, CDR2 FQNEAQ (reference sequence). The CDR3 consists of 11 residues. Using reference TRBV7-9 and TRBJ2-6 for the parts outside the CDR3, the full variable domain is DTGVSQNPRHKITKRGQNVTFRCDPISEHNRLYWYRQTLGQGPEFLTYFQNEAQLEKSRLLSDRFSAERPKGSFSTLEIQRTEQGDSAMYLCASSLGNVLTFGAGSRLTVL.

The rearrangement joins TRBV7-2 to TRBJ2-1; TRBD2 matches 10 bases. This CDR3 comprises 16 residues. In germline, CDR1 is SGHTA, CDR2 FQGNSA. The V and J ends lost 6 bases and 1 base, in that order; junction bases with no gene match: 6. CDR3 amino acids: CASSTQGLASYNEQFF. Here the CDR3 DNA reads TGTGCCAGCAGTACACAGGGACTAGCGTCCTACAATGAGCAGTTCTTC.

This chain joins TRBV24-1 and TRBJ2-3; TRBD1 agrees at 11 bases. Germline V CDR1 and CDR2: KGHDR, SFDVKD. With 4 bases clipped from V and 3 bases from J, the junction kept 8 bases outside the gene matches. The CDR3 covers 17 residues. CDR3 residues: CATSDARTGGATDTQYF. CDR3 DNA sequence: TGTGCCACCAGTGACGCCCGGACAGGGGGCGCGACAGATACGCAGTATTTT.

The genes are TRBV24-1 and TRBJ2-2; TRBD2 is a possible D gene (6 bases). Trimming took 3 bases from V and 1 from J, leaving 8 bases between them. There are 15 residues in the CDR3. Germline-derived CDR1 and CDR2 are KGHDR and SFDVKD. The CDR3 nucleotides read TGTGCCACCAGTGATGTAGCGGTGAACACCGGGGAGCTGTTTTTT. As protein: CATSDVAVNTGELFF.

This chain links TRBV2 with TRBJ2-3, with 9 nucleotides matching TRBD2. This CDR3 spans 15 amino acids. Germline loops: CDR1 SNHLY, CDR2 FYNNEI. V dropped 6 bases and J dropped 4; count of bases not matched to a gene: 8. DNA for the CDR3: TGTGCCAGCAGGGACCTTGGCGGGGGGGCAGATACGCAGTATTTT. It specifies CASRDLGGGADTQYF.

This clone was seen a few times. The chain employs TRBV30 and TRBJ1-4; TRBD1 agrees at 8 bases. Germline V gene lookup returns CDR1 GTSNPN and CDR2 SVGIG (reference sequence). The CDR3 runs 13 residues. The V and J ends lost 5 bases and 8 bases, in that order; junction bases with no gene match: 7. As DNA, the CDR3 is TGTGCCTGGGGACAGGGAGTGAAAGAAAAACTGTTTTTT. This codes for CAWGQGVKEKLFF.

The rearrangement links TRBV18 to TRBJ1-1, with D unclear. V lost 6 bases, J lost 1 base, and 6 bases lay in between. Looked up from germline, CDR1 is KGHSH and CDR2 is LQKENI. The CDR3 loop spans 12 amino acids. DNA of the CDR3: TGTGCCAGCTCCGGGCCGAACACTGAAGCTTTCTTT. It translates to CASSGPNTEAFF. The whole variable domain, remainder taken from reference TRBV18 and TRBJ1-1, is NAGVMQNPRHLVRRRGQEARLRCSPMKGHSHVYWYRQLPEEGLKFMVYLQKENIIDESGMPKERFSAEFPKEGPSILRIQQVVRGDSAAYFCASSGPNTEAFFGQGTRLTVV.

The rearrangement links TRBV5-1 to TRBJ2-5, with 7 nucleotides matching TRBD1. Germline V CDR1 and CDR2: SGHRS, YFSETQ. Trimming at V came to 0 bases and at J to 4 bases, leaving 3 bases not matched to a gene. There are 14 residues in the CDR3. This CDR3 reads CASSLAQGPETQYF. The CDR3 coding sequence is TGCGCCAGCAGCTTGGCACAGGGGCCAGAGACCCAGTACTTC. The entire variable domain, with the rest obtained from reference TRBV5-1 and TRBJ2-5, is as follows: KAGVTQTPRYLIKTRGQQVTLSCSPISGHRSVSWYQQTPGQGLQFLFEYFSETQRNKGNFPGRFSGRQFSNSRSEMNVSTLELGDSALYLCASSLAQGPETQYFGPGTRLLVL.

This chain uses TRBV7-2 with TRBJ1-1, with D unclear. V lost 5 bases and J lost 1, with 8 bases in between. From germline, CDR1 is SGHTA and CDR2 FQGNSA. The CDR3 totals 13 residues. CDR3 protein: CASSRVGNTEAFF. Written as DNA, the CDR3 is TGTGCCAGCAGCCGAGTAGGGAACACTGAAGCTTTCTTT.

This chain joins TRBV11-3 and TRBJ1-4; D is unresolved. The ends were cut back, 4 bases at V and 0 bases at J, with 9 bases in the middle. The CDR3 is 15 residues long. CDR1 and CDR2 (germline): SGHNT, YENEEA. The CDR3: CASSSSGPTNEKLFF. The CDR3 nucleotides read TGTGCCAGCAGCTCCTCAGGACCAACTAATGAAAAACTGTTTTTT.

The V call is TRBV18, the J call TRBJ2-2; a possible D gene is TRBD2 (5 bases). CDR1 is KGHSH, CDR2 LQKENI, per germline. The CDR3 is 13 amino acids. Trimming took off 2 bases at V and 4 bases at J, with 5 bases between the two ends. The CDR3 nucleotides read TGTGCCAGCTCACCAAGCGGCACCGGGGAGCTGTTTTTT. Protein product: CASSPSGTGELFF.

This clone was detected only a few times. The chain uses TRBV5-3 and TRBJ1-3; D is unclear. TRBV5-3 is placed among ORFs of uncertain function. Trimming removed 4 bases at V and 0 bases at J, with 14 bases between. This CDR3 is built from 16 residues. CDR3 sequence: CARSLDRACSGNTIYF. For the CDR3, the DNA is TGTGCCAGAAGCCTGGACCGGGCCTGCTCTGGAAACACCATATATTTT.

The chain recombines TRBV27 with TRBJ2-1, with 9 bases aligning to TRBD2. CDR1 and CDR2 (germline): MNHEY, SMNVEV (reference sequence). The CDR3 runs 15 residues. The ends lost 4 bases at V and 3 bases at J; junction bases unmatched: 4. CDR3 nucleotides: TGTGCCAGCAGTTCCGGGACTAGCCTCTACAATGAGCAGTTCTTC. It yields the protein CASSSGTSLYNEQFF.

This clone appeared once. This rearrangement joins TRBV18 to TRBJ1-1, with a tentative D call TRBD1 (5 bases). There are 13 residues in the CDR3. CDR1 is KGHSH and CDR2 is LQKENI in the germline V gene. Trimming shortened V by 6 bases and J by 4 bases, and 12 bases separated the two germline ends. CDR3 region: CASSQGTGTEAFF. CDR3 DNA sequence: TGTGCCAGCTCCCAGGGTACCGGCACTGAAGCTTTCTTT.

In nucleotides, the CDR3 is TGTGCCAGCATTCCCGCCGGGACAGGAGGTGAGCAGTACTTC. This translates into CASIPAGTGGEQYF. The J gene is TRBJ2-7, the V gene TRBV28; 8 positions match TRBD1. Germline CDR1 reads MDHEN; CDR2 reads SYDVKM. This CDR3 spans 14 amino acids. The trim removed 7 bases at V and 7 bases at J, leaving 12 bases unmatched.

J is TRBJ2-5 and V is TRBV30; tentatively, D is TRBD1 (6 bases). CDR3 size: 14 residues. Germline V gene data show CDR1 as GTSNPN and CDR2 as SVGIG (reference sequence). Trimming left V 4 bases short and J 2 bases short, with 14 bases between. In nucleotides, the CDR3 is TGTGCCTGGACCCCGAAGGGGGTGCAAGAGACCCAGTACTTC. This gives the protein CAWTPKGVQETQYF.

The chain joins TRBV7-9 to TRBJ1-1; D is undetermined. Trimming took 5 bases from V and 4 from J, leaving 8 bases between them. The CDR3 is made up of 12 amino acids. Germline-derived CDR1 and CDR2 are SEHNR and FQNEAQ (reference sequence). CDR3 bases: TGTGCCAGCAGCGTCGAGGGCACTGAAGCTTTCTTT. It codes for CASSVEGTEAFF. Supplemented by reference TRBV7-9 and TRBJ1-1, the full variable domain reads DTGVSQNPRHKITKRGQNVTFRCDPISEHNRLYWYRQTLGQGPEFLTYFQNEAQLEKSRLLSDRFSAERPKGSFSTLEIQRTEQGDSAMYLCASSVEGTEAFFGQGTRLTVV.

The genes are TRBV24-1 and TRBJ2-1, with TRBD2 as a possible D gene (6 bases). V was trimmed by 0 bases and J by 3 bases, leaving 11 bases between them. Germline lookup yields CDR1 KGHDR and CDR2 SFDVKD. This CDR3 comprises 16 residues. The CDR3 DNA follows: TGTGCCACCAGTGATTTGCAGTATAGCGGCTACAATGAGCAGTTCTTC. Translated: CATSDLQYSGYNEQFF.